This T cell receptor beta chain was identified during a study of blood T cell repertoires in COVID-19. For the study at large: The analysed material was cDNA or gDNA that came from T cells, B-cell-depleted T cells, or PBMCs.

Authors' analysis steps: Reference gene primer amplification in the assay estimated nucleated cell counts. Data came from immunoSEQ multiplex PCR; TCRdb stores just in-frame clones and leaves some out. The D gene and trimming were derived from the DNA, and the V and J assignments and clone size from that table. Of roughly 100,000 clones in the sample, roughly 90% were seen once. Seattle's enrolled individuals joined amid active infection and were then monitored longitudinally. The clonotype comes from a woman aged 45-59 years with COVID-19, enrolled during active disease. The sequenced sample consisted of peripheral blood.

The CDR3 DNA reads TGTGCCAGCAGCACCCACAGGGGGCAGGACACTGAAGCTTTCTTT. This encodes CASSTHRGQDTEAFF. The V gene is TRBV11-3, the J gene TRBJ1-1; 9 bases line up with TRBD1. The V gene's germline CDR1 is SGHNT and CDR2 YENEEA. The CDR3 loop spans 15 amino acids. Trimming took 5 bases from V and 3 from J; bases not matched to a gene: 7.